This T cell receptor (beta chain) was observed in a study of blood T cell repertoires in COVID-19. In the original analysis: It was from reference gene primer amplification that nucleated cell counts were estimated. TCRdb's table, derived via immunoSEQ multiplex PCR, lists solely in-frame clones and lacks some. The D gene and trimming were derived from the DNA, and the V and J assignments and clone size from that table. The sample yields some 170,000 clones, under 80% seen once. With V trimmed by 5 bases and J by 0 bases, 6 bases remained unmatched. There are 17 residues in the CDR3. The germline CDR1 and CDR2 sequences are SGHTA and FQGNSA.

The clonotype was recovered from a man between 65 and 80 years old with acute or convalescent COVID-19. This chain joins TRBV7-2 and TRBJ1-6; TRBD1 agrees at 8 bases. Sequenced: peripheral blood. The DNA for the CDR3 is TGTGCCAGCAGCCCTGGGACAGGCGGCTCCTATAATTCACCCCTCCACTTT. Amino acids: CASSPGTGGSYNSPLHF.